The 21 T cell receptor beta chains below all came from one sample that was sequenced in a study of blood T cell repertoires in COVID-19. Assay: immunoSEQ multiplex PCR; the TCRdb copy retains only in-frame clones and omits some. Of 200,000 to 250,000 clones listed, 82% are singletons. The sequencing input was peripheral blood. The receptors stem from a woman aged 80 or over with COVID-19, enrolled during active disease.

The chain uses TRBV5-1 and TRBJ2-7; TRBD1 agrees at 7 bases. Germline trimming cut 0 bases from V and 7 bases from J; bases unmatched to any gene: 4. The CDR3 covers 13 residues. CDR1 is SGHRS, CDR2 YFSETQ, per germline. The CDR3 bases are TGCGCCAGCAGCTTGGGACAGGGAGTTGAGCAGTACTTC. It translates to CASSLGQGVEQYF.

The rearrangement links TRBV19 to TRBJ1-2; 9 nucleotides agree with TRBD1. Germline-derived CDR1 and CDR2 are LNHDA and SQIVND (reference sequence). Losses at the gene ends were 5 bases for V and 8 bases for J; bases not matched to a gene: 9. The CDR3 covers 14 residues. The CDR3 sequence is CASSGAGTGKGYTF. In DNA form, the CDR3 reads TGTGCCAGTAGTGGGGCCGGGACAGGGAAAGGCTACACCTTC.

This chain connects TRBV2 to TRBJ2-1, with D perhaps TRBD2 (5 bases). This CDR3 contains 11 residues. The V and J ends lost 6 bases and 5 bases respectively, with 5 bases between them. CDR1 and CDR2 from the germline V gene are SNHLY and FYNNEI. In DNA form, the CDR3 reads TGTGCCAGCAGACTAGACAATGAGCAGTTCTTC. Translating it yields CASRLDNEQFF.

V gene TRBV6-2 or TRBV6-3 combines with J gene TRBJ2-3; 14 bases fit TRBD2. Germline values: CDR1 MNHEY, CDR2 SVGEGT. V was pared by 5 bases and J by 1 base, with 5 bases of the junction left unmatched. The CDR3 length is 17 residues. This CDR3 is CASSDGLAGGRTDTQYF. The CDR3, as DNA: TGTGCCAGCAGTGACGGACTAGCGGGGGGACGCACAGATACGCAGTATTTT.

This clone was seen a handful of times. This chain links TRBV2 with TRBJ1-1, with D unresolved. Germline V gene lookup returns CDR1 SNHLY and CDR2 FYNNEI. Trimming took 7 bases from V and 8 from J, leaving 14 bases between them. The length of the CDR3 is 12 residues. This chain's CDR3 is CASKREGPEAFF. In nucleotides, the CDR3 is TGTGCCAGCAAGAGGGAGGGCCCGGAAGCTTTCTTT.

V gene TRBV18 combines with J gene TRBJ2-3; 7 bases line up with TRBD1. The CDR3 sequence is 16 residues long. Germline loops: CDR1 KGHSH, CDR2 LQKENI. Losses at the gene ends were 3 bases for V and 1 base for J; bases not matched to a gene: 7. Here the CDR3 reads CASSPRQGGGTDTQYF. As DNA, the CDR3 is TGTGCCAGCTCACCTCGACAGGGTGGGGGCACAGATACGCAGTATTTT.

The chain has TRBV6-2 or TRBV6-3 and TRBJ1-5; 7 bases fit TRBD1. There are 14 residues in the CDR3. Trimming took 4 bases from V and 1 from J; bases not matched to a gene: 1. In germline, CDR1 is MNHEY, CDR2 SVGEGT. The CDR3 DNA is TGTGCCAGCAGTTTACAGGGGAGCAATCAGCCCCAGCATTTT. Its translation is CASSLQGSNQPQHF.

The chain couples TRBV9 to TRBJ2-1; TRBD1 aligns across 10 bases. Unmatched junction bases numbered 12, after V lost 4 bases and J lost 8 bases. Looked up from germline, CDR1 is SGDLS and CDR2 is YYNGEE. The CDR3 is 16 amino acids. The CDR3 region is CASSKQLRDRGHEQFF. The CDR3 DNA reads TGTGCCAGCAGCAAACAACTCCGGGACAGGGGTCATGAGCAGTTCTTC. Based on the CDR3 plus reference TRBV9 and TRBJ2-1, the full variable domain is DSGVTQTPKHLITATGQRVTLRCSPRSGDLSVYWYQQSLDQGLQFLIQYYNGEERAKGNILERFSAQQFPDLHSELNLSSLELGDSALYFCASSKQLRDRGHEQFFGPGTRLTVL.

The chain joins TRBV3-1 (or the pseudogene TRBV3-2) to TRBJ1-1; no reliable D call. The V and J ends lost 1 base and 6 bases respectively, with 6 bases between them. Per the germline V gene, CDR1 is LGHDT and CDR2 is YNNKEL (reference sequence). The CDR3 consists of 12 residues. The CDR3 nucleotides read TGTGCCAGCAGCCAAGGGGCCGCTGAAGCTTTCTTT. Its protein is CASSQGAAEAFF.

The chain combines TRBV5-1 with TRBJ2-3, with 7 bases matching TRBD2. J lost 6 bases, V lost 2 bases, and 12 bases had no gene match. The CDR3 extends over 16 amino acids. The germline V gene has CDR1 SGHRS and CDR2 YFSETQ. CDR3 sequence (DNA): TGCGCCAGCAGCTTAGGCGGGGGTTTCCCCCGGGATACGCAGTATTTT. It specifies CASSLGGGFPRDTQYF.

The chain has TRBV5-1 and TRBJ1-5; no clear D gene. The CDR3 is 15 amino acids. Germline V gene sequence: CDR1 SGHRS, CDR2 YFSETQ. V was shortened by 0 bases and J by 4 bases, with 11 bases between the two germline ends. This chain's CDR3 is CASSLEGVGNQPQHF. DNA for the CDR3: TGCGCCAGCAGCTTGGAGGGAGTGGGTAATCAGCCCCAGCATTTT.

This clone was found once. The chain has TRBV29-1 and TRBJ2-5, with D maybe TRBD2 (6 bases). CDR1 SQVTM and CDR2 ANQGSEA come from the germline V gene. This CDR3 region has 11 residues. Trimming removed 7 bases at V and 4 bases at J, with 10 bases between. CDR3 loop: CSGREPETQYF. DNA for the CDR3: TGCAGCGGCCGGGAGCCAGAGACCCAGTACTTC.

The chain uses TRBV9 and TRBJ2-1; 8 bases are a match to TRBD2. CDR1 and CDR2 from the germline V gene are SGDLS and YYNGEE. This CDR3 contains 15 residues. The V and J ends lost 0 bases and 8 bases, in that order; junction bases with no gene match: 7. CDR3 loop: CASSVGPGGPYEQFF. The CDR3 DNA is TGTGCCAGCAGCGTAGGACCGGGAGGGCCGTATGAGCAGTTCTTC.

CDR3 nucleotides: TGTGCCAGCAGCTTAGGACTAGCGGGAGCCTTGGAGCAGTTCTTC. This translates into CASSLGLAGALEQFF. The chain has TRBV11-1 and TRBJ2-1, with 12 nucleotides matching TRBD2. The V and J ends lost 1 base and 10 bases, in that order; junction bases with no gene match: 5. The CDR3 covers 15 residues. In germline, CDR1 is SGHAT, CDR2 FQDESV (reference sequence).

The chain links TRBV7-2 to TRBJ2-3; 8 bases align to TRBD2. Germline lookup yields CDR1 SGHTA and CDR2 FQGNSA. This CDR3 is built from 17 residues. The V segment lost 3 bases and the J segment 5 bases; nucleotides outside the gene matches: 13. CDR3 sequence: CASSLAGTRGRGDTQYF. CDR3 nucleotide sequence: TGTGCCAGCAGCTTGGCGGGGACTAGAGGTCGTGGAGATACGCAGTATTTT.

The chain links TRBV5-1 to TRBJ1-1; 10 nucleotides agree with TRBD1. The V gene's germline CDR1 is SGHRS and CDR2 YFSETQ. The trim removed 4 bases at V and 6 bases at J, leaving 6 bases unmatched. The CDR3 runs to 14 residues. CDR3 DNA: TGCGCCAGCAGCACGACAGGGGGCAGGTCTGAAGCTTTCTTT. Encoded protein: CASSTTGGRSEAFF.

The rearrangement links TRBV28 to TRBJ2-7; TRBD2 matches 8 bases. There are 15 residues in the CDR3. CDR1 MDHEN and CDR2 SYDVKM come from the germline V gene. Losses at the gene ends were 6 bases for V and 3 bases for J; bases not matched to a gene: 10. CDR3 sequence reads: CASSQPLLAVYEQYF. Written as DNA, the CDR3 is TGTGCCAGCAGCCAACCCCTACTAGCGGTCTACGAGCAGTACTTC.

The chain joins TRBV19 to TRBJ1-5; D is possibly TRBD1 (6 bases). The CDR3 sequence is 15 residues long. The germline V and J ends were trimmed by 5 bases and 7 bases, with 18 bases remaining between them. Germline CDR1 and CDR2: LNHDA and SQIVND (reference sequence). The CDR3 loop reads CASSQSQGQRQPQHF. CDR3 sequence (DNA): TGTGCCAGTAGTCAGAGTCAGGGACAAAGACAGCCCCAGCATTTT. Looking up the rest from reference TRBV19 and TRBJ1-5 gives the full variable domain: DGGITQSPKYLFRKEGQNVTLSCEQNLNHDAMYWYRQDPGQGLRLIYYSQIVNDFQKGDIAEGYSVSREKKESFPLTVTSAQKNPTAFYLCASSQSQGQRQPQHFGDGTRLSIL.

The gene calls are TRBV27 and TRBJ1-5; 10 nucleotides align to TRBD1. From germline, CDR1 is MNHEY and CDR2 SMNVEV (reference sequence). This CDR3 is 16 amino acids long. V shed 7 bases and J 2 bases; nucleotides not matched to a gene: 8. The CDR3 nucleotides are TGTGCCAGCAAGGAAGGGGACAGGGGACGCAATCAGCCCCAGCATTTT. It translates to CASKEGDRGRNQPQHF.

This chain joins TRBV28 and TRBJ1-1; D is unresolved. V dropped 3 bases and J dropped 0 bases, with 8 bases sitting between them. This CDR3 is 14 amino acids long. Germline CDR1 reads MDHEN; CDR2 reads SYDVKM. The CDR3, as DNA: TGTGCCAGCAGTTTCCCGTTCTTGAACACTGAAGCTTTCTTT. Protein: CASSFPFLNTEAFF. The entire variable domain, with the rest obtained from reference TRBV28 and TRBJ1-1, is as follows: DVKVTQSSRYLVKRTGEKVFLECVQDMDHENMFWYRQDPGLGLRLIYFSYDVKMKEKGDIPEGYSVSREKKERFSLILESASTNQTSMYLCASSFPFLNTEAFFGQGTRLTVV.

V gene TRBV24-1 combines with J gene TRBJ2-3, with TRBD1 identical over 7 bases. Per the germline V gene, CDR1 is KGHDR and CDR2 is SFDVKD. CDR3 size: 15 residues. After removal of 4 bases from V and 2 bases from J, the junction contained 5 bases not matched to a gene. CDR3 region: CATSDRDRPTDTQYF. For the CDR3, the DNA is TGTGCCACCAGTGACCGGGACAGACCCACAGATACGCAGTATTTT.